Sequencing of this TCR beta chain was carried out in a study of CD8+ T cells in alopecia areata (dated by TCRdb to 2016 to 2018). Background for the entire study: Treated patients were enrolled in an open-label pilot trial of oral tofacitinib, 5 to 10 mg twice daily, for moderate-to-severe alopecia areata. Patients stayed on tofacitinib for 6 to 18 months and then had 6 months of follow-up off drug so that delayed response and recurrence could be assessed. For the treated patients, the SALT score, which quantifies what percentage of scalp surface area is affected, served as the measure of disease severity. In both human patients and the C3H/HeJ mouse model, the study applied high-throughput TCRbeta sequencing to look at T cell clonal expansion in alopecia areata. In humans, TCRbeta sequencing was performed on scalp tissue and on sorted CD4+ and CD8+ peripheral blood T cells from healthy controls and from patients with patchy or totalis/universalis alopecia areata. Biopsies were taken from tofacitinib-treated patients at baseline and at 4 and 24 weeks of treatment, and a later scalp biopsy was taken in several of the tofacitinib-treated patients. Clonality in the scalp was compared among normal scalp (n=4), patchy alopecia areata scalp (n=8), and alopecia totalis/universalis scalp (n=8). RNA came from the PAXgene miRNA kit for fixed scalp, the miRNeasy kit for PBMCs, and the RNeasy kit for mouse skin. TCRbeta CDR3 regions were amplified by immunoSEQ multiplex PCR using 35 Vbeta forward and 13 Jbeta reverse primers. Study-wide findings and limitations: Tofacitinib significantly decreased scalp clonality and the number of expanded CD8+ clones among the top 100 scalp clones. During tofacitinib treatment, many expanded lesional clones remained in scalp and blood, and this persistence may partly explain relapse after treatment is stopped. Higher clonality and more expanded CD8+ clones were observed in lesional scalp than in normal scalp, particularly in alopecia totalis/universalis, a finding suggestive of antigenic drive. Because the treated cohort was small and had only one nonresponder, larger studies are needed to examine links between baseline CD8+ expansion and response. Resident alphabeta T cells in normal human skin are also sequenced, complicating scalp TCR repertoire analysis, unlike mouse skin dominated by gammadelta T cells. Shared TCR sequences between patients were less evident than in mice, which may be partly attributable to HLA diversity in the patient population.

A word on this clone: Its antigen is not yet known. Base qualities were left out, and no much larger clone turns up one base away.

Library preparation used the immunoSEQ multiplex PCR assay. RNA was extracted from all samples and reverse transcribed into cDNA, which served as template for TCR sequencing. First-strand cDNA was synthesized using SuperScript III with a 2:1 mix of oligo-dT and random hexamers. A synthetic immune receptor repertoire was used to assess amplification bias, and residual bias was removed computationally. The study's own analysis went as follows. Raw reads were preprocessed for error removal, and CDR3 was defined according to IMGT conventions as running from the conserved cysteine to phenylalanine. Clonality was calculated as 1 minus Shannon entropy normalized by log2 of the number of productive unique TCRs. Whether scalp clones were CD4 or CD8 was inferred by matching scalp TCRbeta sequences against CD4 and CD8 repertoires sorted from blood. The immuneACCESS repertoire file appears here via TCRdb, limited to in-frame rearrangements. These files lack a portion of the clones; in checked studies, under half of the deficit traces to unresolved V genes, and the cause of the others is not known. The DNA gave D and trimming, while V, J and clone size come from that table. Counted in this sample were about 220,000 clones; approximately 57% of them appeared once. The ten largest clones represent around 1.6% of the sample.

The sample's time point label, in plain terms: around 4 weeks on oral tofacitinib. The treatment or condition tag for this specimen amounts to: oral pan-JAK inhibitor, 5-10 mg twice daily. Lesional scalp punch biopsies and peripheral blood were collected from alopecia areata patients. PBMCs were separated by density centrifugation and stained for CD3, CD4 and CD8, after which CD4+ and CD8+ T cells were sorted on a FACSAria. The junction carries 8 bases between V and J, which are trimmed by 6 bases and 0 bases respectively. The germline V gene yields MNHNS for CDR1 and SASEGT for CDR2. Spanning cysteine to phenylalanine, the CDR3 consists of 14 amino acids. Just CDR3 DNA is preserved here, 42 bases in frame from base 1.

The sequenced sample was CD4+ T cells sorted from blood, obtained at week 4, from a patient treated with tofacitinib. The sequence links TRBV6-1 to TRBJ1-4; TRBD1 is perhaps the D gene, given 5 matching bases. The source of this sequence is a human donor with alopecia areata. The DNA sequence follows: TGTGCCAGCAGACGACAGTCAACTAATGAAAAACTGTTTTTT. Protein translation: CASRRQSTNEKLFF.